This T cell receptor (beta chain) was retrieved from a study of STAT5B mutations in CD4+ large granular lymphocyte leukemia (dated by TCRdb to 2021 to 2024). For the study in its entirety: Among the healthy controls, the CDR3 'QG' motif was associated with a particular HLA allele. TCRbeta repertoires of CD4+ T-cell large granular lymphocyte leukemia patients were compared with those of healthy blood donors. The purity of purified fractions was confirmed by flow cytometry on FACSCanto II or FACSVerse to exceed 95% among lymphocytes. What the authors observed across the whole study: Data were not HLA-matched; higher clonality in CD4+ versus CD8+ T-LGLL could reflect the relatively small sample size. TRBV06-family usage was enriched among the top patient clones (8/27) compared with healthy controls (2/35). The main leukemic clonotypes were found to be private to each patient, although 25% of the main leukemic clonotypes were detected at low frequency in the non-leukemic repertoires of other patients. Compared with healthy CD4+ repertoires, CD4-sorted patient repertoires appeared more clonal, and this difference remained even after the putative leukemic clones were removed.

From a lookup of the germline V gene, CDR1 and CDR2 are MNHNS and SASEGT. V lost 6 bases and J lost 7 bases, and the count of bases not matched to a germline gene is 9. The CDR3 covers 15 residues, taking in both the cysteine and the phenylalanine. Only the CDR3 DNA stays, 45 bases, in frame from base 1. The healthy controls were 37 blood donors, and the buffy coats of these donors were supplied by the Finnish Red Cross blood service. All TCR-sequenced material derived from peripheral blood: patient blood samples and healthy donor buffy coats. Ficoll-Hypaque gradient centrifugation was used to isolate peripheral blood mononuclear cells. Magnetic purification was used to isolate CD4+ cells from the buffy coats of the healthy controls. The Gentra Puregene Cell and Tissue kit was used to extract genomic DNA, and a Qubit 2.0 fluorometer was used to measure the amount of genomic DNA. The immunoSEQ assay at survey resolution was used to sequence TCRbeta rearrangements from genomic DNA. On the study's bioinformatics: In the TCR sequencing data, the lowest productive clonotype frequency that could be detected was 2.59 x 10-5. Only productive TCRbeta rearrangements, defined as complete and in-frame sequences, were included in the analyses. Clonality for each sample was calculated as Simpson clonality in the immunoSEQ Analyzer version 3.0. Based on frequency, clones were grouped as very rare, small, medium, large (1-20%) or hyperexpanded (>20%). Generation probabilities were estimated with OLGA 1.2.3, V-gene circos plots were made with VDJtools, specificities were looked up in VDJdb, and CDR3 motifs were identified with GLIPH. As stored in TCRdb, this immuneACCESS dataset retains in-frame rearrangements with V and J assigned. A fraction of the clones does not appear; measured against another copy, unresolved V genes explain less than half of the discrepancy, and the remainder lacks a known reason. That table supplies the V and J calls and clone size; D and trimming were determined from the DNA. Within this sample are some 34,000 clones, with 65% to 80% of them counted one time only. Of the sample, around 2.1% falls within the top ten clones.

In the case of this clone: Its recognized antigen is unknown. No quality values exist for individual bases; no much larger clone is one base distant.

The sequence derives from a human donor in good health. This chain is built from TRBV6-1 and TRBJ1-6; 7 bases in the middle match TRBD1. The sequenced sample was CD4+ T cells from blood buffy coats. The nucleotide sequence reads TGTGCCAGCAGGTTAGCGGGACAGCAGAATTCACCCCTCCACTTT. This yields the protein CASRLAGQQNSPLHF.